This TCR beta chain was retrieved from a study of shared clonotypes between healthy human individuals. The data were produced by immunoSEQ multiplex PCR, yet TCRdb's version contains in-frame clones alone and is incomplete. This sample carries approximately 740,000 clones, over 90% of them seen once, and the ten largest clones take around 24%. The V gene lost 9 bases and the J gene lost 1 base, with 12 bases spanning the gap. Per germline, CDR1 SEHNR and CDR2 FQNEAQ (reference sequence). The CDR3 totals 13 residues. Naive-designated CD8 cells lacked CD45RO, were positively enriched for CCR7, and omitted terminally differentiated effector memory CD45RA+ cells.

J is TRBJ1-1 and V is TRBV7-9; no clear D. Sequencing was performed on naive CD8+ T cells sorted from blood. This clonotype originated in a man aged 25 to 40 in good health. The CDR3 loop reads CASKEGRNTEAFF. In nucleotides, the CDR3 is TGTGCCAGTAAAGAGGGAAGGAACACTGAAGCTTTCTTT.